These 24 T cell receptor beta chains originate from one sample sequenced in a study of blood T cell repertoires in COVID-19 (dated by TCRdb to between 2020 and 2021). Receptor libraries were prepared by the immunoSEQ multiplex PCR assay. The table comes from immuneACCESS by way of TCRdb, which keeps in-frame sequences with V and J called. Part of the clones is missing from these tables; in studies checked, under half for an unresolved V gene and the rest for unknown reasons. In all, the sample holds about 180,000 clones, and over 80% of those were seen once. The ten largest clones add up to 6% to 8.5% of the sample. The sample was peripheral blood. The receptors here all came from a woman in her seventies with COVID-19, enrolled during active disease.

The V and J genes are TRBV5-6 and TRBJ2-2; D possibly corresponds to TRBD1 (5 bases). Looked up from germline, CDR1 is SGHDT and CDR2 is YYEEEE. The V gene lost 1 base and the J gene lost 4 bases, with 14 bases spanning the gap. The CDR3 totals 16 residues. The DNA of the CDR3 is TGTGCCAGCAGCTTGTGGGGCGGCCGGGTCACCGGGGAGCTGTTTTTT. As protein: CASSLWGGRVTGELFF.

The CDR3 DNA sequence: TGTGCCAGCAGCTTAGACCTAGCGGGAGGCCTGTCCTACGAGCAGTACTTC. This codes for CASSLDLAGGLSYEQYF. The chain links TRBV7-9 to TRBJ2-7; TRBD2 matches at 11 bases. Germline CDR1 and CDR2: SEHNR and FQNEAQ (reference sequence). The length of the CDR3 is 17 residues. Trimming at V came to 1 base and at J to 1 base, leaving 6 bases not matched to a gene.

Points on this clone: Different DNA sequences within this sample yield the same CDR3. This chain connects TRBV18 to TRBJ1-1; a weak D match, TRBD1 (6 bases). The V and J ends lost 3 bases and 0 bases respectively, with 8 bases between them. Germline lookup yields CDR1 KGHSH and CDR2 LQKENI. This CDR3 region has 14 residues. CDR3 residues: CASSPDRLNTEAFF. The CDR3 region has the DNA TGTGCCAGCTCACCGGACAGATTGAACACTGAAGCTTTCTTT.

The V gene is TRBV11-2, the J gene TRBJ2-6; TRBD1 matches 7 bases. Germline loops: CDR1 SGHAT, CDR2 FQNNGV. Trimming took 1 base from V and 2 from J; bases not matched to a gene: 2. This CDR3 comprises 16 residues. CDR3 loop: CASSLGTGPGANVLTF. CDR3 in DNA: TGTGCCAGCAGCTTAGGGACAGGCCCTGGGGCCAACGTCCTGACTTTC. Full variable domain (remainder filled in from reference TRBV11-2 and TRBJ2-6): EAGVAQSPRYKIIEKRQSVAFWCNPISGHATLYWYQQILGQGPKLLIQFQNNGVVDDSQLPKDRFSAERLKGVDSTLKIQPAKLEDSAVYLCASSLGTGPGANVLTFGAGSRLTVL.

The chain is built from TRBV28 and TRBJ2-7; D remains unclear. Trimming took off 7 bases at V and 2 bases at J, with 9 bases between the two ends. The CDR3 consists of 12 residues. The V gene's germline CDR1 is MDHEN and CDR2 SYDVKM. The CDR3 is CASTSRTYEQYF. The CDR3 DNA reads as TGTGCCAGCACCTCGCGGACCTACGAGCAGTACTTC.

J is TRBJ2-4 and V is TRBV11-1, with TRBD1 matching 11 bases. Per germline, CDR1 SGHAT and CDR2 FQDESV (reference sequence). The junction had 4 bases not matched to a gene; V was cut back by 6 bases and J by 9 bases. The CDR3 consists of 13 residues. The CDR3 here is CASSSGQGGIQYF. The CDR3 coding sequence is TGTGCCAGCAGTTCGGGACAGGGGGGCATTCAGTACTTC.

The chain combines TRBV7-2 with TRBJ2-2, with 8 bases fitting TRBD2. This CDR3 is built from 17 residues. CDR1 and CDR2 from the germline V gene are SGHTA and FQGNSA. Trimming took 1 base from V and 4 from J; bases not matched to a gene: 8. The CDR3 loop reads CASSLDSGITTTGELFF. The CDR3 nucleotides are TGTGCCAGCAGCTTAGATAGCGGGATTACGACCACCGGGGAGCTGTTTTTT.

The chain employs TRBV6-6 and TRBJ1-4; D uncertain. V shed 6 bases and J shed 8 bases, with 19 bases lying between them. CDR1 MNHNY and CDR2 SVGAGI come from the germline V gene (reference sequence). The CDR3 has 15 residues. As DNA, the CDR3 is TGTGCCAGCAGCGAAACGGCACGCAGGAAGGAAAAACTGTTTTTT. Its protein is CASSETARRKEKLFF.

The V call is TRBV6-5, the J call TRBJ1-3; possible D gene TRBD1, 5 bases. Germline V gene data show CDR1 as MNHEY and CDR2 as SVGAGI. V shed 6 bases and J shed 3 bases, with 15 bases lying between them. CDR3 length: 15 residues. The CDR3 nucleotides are TGTGCCAGCAGAATAGCGGGGGTGGGTGGAAACACCATATATTTT. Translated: CASRIAGVGGNTIYF.

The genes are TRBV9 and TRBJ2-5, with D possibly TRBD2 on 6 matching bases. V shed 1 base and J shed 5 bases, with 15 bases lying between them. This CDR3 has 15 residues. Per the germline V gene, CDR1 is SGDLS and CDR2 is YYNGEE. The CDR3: CASSVTASVAETQYF. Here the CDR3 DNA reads TGTGCCAGCAGCGTAACTGCTAGCGTGGCGGAGACCCAGTACTTC. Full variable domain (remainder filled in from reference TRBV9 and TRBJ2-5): DSGVTQTPKHLITATGQRVTLRCSPRSGDLSVYWYQQSLDQGLQFLIQYYNGEERAKGNILERFSAQQFPDLHSELNLSSLELGDSALYFCASSVTASVAETQYFGPGTRLLVL.

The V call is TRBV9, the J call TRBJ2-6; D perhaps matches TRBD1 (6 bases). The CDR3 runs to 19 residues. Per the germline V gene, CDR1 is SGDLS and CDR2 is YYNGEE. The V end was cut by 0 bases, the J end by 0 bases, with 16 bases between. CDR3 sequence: CASSVATGQSYSGANVLTF. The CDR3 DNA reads TGTGCCAGCAGCGTAGCTACAGGACAGAGCTACTCTGGGGCCAACGTCCTGACTTTC. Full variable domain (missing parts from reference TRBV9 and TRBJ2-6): DSGVTQTPKHLITATGQRVTLRCSPRSGDLSVYWYQQSLDQGLQFLIQYYNGEERAKGNILERFSAQQFPDLHSELNLSSLELGDSALYFCASSVATGQSYSGANVLTFGAGSRLTVL.

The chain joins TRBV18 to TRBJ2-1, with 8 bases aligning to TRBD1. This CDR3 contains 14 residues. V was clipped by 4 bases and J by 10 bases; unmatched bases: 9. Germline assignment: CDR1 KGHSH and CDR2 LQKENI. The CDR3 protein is CASSLRTGGEEQFF. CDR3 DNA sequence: TGTGCCAGCTCACTTCGAACAGGGGGTGAGGAGCAGTTCTTC. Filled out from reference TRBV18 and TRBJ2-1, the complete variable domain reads NAGVMQNPRHLVRRRGQEARLRCSPMKGHSHVYWYRQLPEEGLKFMVYLQKENIIDESGMPKERFSAEFPKEGPSILRIQQVVRGDSAAYFCASSLRTGGEEQFFGPGTRLTVL.

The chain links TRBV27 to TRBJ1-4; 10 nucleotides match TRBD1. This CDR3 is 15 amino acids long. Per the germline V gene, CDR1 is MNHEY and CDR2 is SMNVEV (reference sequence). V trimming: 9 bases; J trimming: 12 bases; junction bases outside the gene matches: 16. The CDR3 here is CASSPGQGIVGELFF. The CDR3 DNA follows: TGTGCCAGTTCCCCGGGACAGGGGATTGTGGGTGAACTGTTTTTT.

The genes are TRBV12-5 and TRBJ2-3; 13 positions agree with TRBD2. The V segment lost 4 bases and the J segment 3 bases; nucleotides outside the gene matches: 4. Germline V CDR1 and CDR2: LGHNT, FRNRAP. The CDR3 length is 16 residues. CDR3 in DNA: TGTGCTAGTGGTTCGGGGACTAGCGGGATTACAGATACGCAGTATTTT. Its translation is CASGSGTSGITDTQYF.

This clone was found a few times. CDR3 residues: CASSRGTSGRPYEQYF. The CDR3 DNA reads as TGTGCCAGCAGCCGAGGGACTAGCGGGAGGCCCTACGAGCAGTACTTC. The genes are TRBV6-2 or TRBV6-3 and TRBJ2-7; TRBD2 agrees at 15 bases. V shed 6 bases and J 2 bases; nucleotides not matched to a gene: 5. The length of the CDR3 is 16 residues. Per the germline V gene, CDR1 is MNHEY and CDR2 is SVGEGT.

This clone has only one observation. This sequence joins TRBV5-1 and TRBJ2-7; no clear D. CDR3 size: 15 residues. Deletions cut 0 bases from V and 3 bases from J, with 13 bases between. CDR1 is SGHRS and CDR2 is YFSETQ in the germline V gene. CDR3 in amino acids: CASSLGPGSNYEQYF. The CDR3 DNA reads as TGCGCCAGCAGCTTGGGGCCCGGGTCCAACTACGAGCAGTACTTC.

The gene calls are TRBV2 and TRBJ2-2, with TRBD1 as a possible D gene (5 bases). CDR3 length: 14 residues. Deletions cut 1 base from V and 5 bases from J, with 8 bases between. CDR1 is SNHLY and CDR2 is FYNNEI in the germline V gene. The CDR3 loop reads CASSEERQTGELFF. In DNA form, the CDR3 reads TGTGCCAGCAGTGAAGAAAGACAGACCGGGGAGCTGTTTTTT.

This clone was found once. The CDR3 DNA reads TGTGCCAGCAGTTTTAGGGGCACTGGGGCCAACGTCCTGACTTTC. Translating gives CASSFRGTGANVLTF. The chain uses TRBV28 and TRBJ2-6; possibly TRBD1 for D (5 bases). CDR1 and CDR2 from the germline V gene are MDHEN and SYDVKM. V shed 3 bases and J shed 2 bases, with 8 bases lying between them. This CDR3 is 15 amino acids long.

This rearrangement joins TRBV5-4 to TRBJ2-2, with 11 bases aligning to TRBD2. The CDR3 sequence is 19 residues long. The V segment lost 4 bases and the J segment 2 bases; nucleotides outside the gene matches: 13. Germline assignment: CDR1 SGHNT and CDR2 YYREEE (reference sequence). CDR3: CASSRGVSGRASNTGELFF. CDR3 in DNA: TGTGCCAGCAGCCGAGGGGTTAGCGGGAGGGCCTCAAACACCGGGGAGCTGTTTTTT.

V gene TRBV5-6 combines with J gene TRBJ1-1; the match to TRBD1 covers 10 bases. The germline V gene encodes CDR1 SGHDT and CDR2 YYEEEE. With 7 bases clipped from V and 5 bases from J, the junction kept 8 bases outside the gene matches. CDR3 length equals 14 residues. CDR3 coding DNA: TGTGCCAGCCTACCCGACAGGGGGCGAACTGAAGCTTTCTTT. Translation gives CASLPDRGRTEAFF.

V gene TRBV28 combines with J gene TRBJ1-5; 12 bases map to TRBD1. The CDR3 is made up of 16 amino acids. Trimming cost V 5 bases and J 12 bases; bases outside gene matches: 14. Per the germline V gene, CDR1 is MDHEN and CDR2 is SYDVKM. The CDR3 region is CASSPHTGTGGADQHF. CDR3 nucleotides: TGTGCCAGCAGTCCTCATACCGGGACAGGGGGCGCCGACCAGCATTTT.

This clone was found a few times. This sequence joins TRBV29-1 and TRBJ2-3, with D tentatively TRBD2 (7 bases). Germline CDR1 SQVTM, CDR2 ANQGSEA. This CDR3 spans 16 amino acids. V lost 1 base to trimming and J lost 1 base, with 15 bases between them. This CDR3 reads CSVEGQGGECTDTQYF. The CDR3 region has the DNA TGCAGCGTTGAAGGACAAGGGGGGGAATGCACAGATACGCAGTATTTT.

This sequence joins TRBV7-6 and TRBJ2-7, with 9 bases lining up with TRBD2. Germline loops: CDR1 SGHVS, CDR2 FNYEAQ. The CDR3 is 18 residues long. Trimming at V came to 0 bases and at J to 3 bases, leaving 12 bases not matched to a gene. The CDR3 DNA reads TGTGCCAGCAGCTTAGCGATATTGGCGGGAGGGCCCGGCTACGAGCAGTACTTC. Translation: CASSLAILAGGPGYEQYF.

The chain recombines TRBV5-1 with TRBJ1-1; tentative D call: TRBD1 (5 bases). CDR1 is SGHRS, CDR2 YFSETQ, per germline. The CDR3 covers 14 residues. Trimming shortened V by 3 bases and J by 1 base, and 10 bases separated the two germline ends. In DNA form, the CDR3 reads TGCGCCAGCAGCTATGGGGGAGGGAACACTGAAGCTTTCTTT. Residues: CASSYGGGNTEAFF.